This is a list of T cell receptor beta chains from one sample in a study of T-cell reconstitution after alpha-beta-depleted transplantation in children. Each CDR3 protein gets one entry after TCRdb re-called the PCR reads with MiXCR. The data hold some 8,000 distinct CDR3 sequences, with about 12% observed a single time. Sequences were derived from PBMCs, mostly from graft donor cells, sampled 60 days after TCRalphabeta/CD19-depleted stem cell transplant. These receptors originate from a patient between 2 and 9 years old who had a stem cell transplant for inherited bone marrow failure, so the T cells may come from the graft donor. Each CDR3 is given with its conserved first and last residue. A D gene is named only where the DNA matches it firmly. Expanded clones are given a class, and other clones once, few, many or no size at all.

J | size | length | D | V | DNA | CDR3
TRBJ2-7 | medium-sized | 14 | . | TRBV5-1 | TGCGCCAGCAGCCCACCCGGGGGATCCTACGAGCAGTACTTC | CASSPPGGSYEQYF
TRBJ2-3 | many | 18 | TRBD2 | TRBV4-2 | TGTGCCAGCAGCCAAGAGCAGTGGACTAGCGGGGGAAGGGATACGCAGTATTTT | CASSQEQWTSGGRDTQYF
TRBJ1-2 | many | 11 | . | TRBV6-2/TRBV6-3 | TGTGCCAGCAGTTTCGGGCCCAACTACACCTTC | CASSFGPNYTF
TRBJ1-1 | many | 14 | TRBD1 | TRBV9 | TGTGCCAGCAGCGCCCGACAGGGGGCGGGTGAAGCTTTCTTT | CASSARQGAGEAFF
TRBJ2-7 | many | 14 | TRBD2 | TRBV7-2 | TGTGCCAGCAGCTTAGGACTAGCGGCCTACGAGCAGTACTTC | CASSLGLAAYEQYF
TRBJ2-4 | many | 18 | TRBD2 | TRBV20-1 | TGCAGTGCTAGCAGACTAGCGGGAGCCGGTCGGGCCAAAAACATTCAGTACTTC | CSASRLAGAGRAKNIQYF
TRBJ2-6 | many | 15 | . | TRBV7-9 | TGTGCCAGCAGCTTAGGGCGGTCTGGGGCCAACGTCCTGACTTTC | CASSLGRSGANVLTF
TRBJ2-1 | once | 15 | . | TRBV6-2/TRBV6-3 | TGTGCCAGCAGCTTAGCGGATAGCTCCTACAATGAGCAGTTCTTC | CASSLADSSYNEQFF
TRBJ1-1 | many | 16 | . | TRBV25-1 | TGTGCCAGCCGACCATTACGCGGGCTGGGCGGCACTGAAGCTTTCTTT | CASRPLRGLGGTEAFF
TRBJ1-5 | once | 13 | . | TRBV18 | TGTGCCAGCTCACCATCCGGGGATCAGCCCCAGCATTTT | CASSPSGDQPQHF
TRBJ1-5 | many | 15 | TRBD1 | TRBV7-9 | TGTGCCAGCAGCCGAATGGGACAGGCGAGGGAGCCCCAGCATTTT | CASSRMGQAREPQHF
TRBJ2-7 | many | 15 | . | TRBV20-1 | TGCAGTGCTACCTATGGGATGTCCGGGACCTACGAGCAGTACTTC | CSATYGMSGTYEQYF
TRBJ1-2 | many | 12 | . | TRBV20-1 | TGCAGTGCTATTGGGACTAACTATGGCTACACCTTC | CSAIGTNYGYTF
TRBJ2-1 | . | 16 | TRBD2 | TRBV5-6 | TGTGCCAGCAGCCCCGCCTATGAGCGGGGGGGCAATGAGCAGTTCTTC | CASSPAYERGGNEQFF
TRBJ2-1 | many | 13 | TRBD2 | TRBV5-6 | TGTGCCAGCAGCTTGACTAGCGGGAGACAGCAGTTCTTC | CASSLTSGRQQFF
TRBJ2-1 | many | 12 | . | TRBV7-9 | TGTGCCAGCAGCTCCCCTTTCAATGAGCAGTTCTTC | CASSSPFNEQFF
TRBJ1-6 | many | 15 | TRBD1 | TRBV7-9 | TGTGCCAGCAGGAGACAGGGGGCGCATAATTCACCCCTCCACTTT | CASRRQGAHNSPLHF
TRBJ1-2 | many | 15 | . | TRBV7-2 | TGTGCCAGCAGCTTAACAGTCGCCTCTAACTATGGCTACACCTTC | CASSLTVASNYGYTF
TRBJ1-2 | many | 14 | . | TRBV2 | TGTGCCAGCGAGGATGGAGTATGGGACTATGGCTACACCTTC | CASEDGVWDYGYTF
TRBJ1-5 | many | 14 | TRBD1 | TRBV4-2 | TGTGCCAGCAGCCAGAACAGGGGGCCGCAGCCCCAGCATTTT | CASSQNRGPQPQHF
TRBJ2-1 | many | 14 | . | TRBV27 | TGTGCCAGCAGTGTATCTTGGTGGGTCAATGAGCAGTTCTTC | CASSVSWWVNEQFF
TRBJ2-1 | many | 14 | TRBD2 | TRBV4-3 | TGCGCCAGCAGCCTAGCGGGAGTGGGGAATGAGCAGTTCTTC | CASSLAGVGNEQFF
TRBJ2-5 | few | 14 | . | TRBV20-1 | TGCAGCGCGGCCGCGGCTCCGGGCGGGGAGACCCAGTACTTC | CSAAAAPGGETQYF
TRBJ2-1 | many | 18 | TRBD2 | TRBV7-8 | TGTGCCAGCAGCTTAAGGAGGACTAGCGGGATCAACTACAATGAGCAGTTCTTC | CASSLRRTSGINYNEQFF
TRBJ2-1 | many | 12 | . | TRBV3-1 | TGTGCCAGCAGCCAAACTAACAATGAGCAGTTCTTC | CASSQTNNEQFF
TRBJ1-2 | many | 14 | TRBD1 | TRBV6-2/TRBV6-3 | TGTGCCAGCAGTTACCCATGGACAGGGGATGGCTACACCTTC | CASSYPWTGDGYTF
TRBJ1-1 | many | 16 | . | TRBV18 | TGTGCCAGCTCACCAGGCTTAAACAGGGTGAACACTGAAGCTTTCTTT | CASSPGLNRVNTEAFF
TRBJ1-4 | . | 16 | . | TRBV5-4 | TGTGCCAGCAGCAATGGACAGCCCAACCTTAATGAAAAACTGTTTTTT | CASSNGQPNLNEKLFF
TRBJ1-4 | many | 18 | TRBD1 | TRBV6-1 | TGTGCCAGCAGACCGACAGGGGGCACTATGAGTACTAATGAAAAACTGTTTTTT | CASRPTGGTMSTNEKLFF
TRBJ2-1 | . | 13 | TRBD1 | TRBV10-1 | TGCGCCAGCAGTGACAGGACAGGGAATGAGCAGTTCTTC | CASSDRTGNEQFF
TRBJ1-2 | many | 14 | TRBD1 | TRBV28 | TGTGCCAGCAACTCCAACGGACAGGGCTATGGCTACACCTTC | CASNSNGQGYGYTF
TRBJ2-4 | many | 12 | TRBD1 | TRBV6-6 | TGTGCCAGCAGTGGTGGGACAGGGAAACCGTACTTC | CASSGGTGKPYF
TRBJ1-1 | medium-sized | 13 | . | TRBV7-9 | TGTGCCACCAACGGGGGGACGAACACTGAAGCTTTCTTT | CATNGGTNTEAFF
TRBJ1-3 | many | 16 | . | TRBV18 | TGTGCCAGCTCACGAACCCCAGACGGCTCTGGAAACACCATATATTTT | CASSRTPDGSGNTIYF
TRBJ2-5 | many | 13 | . | TRBV12-3/TRBV12-4 | TGTGCCAGCAGAAGGGCCTGGAGAGAGACCCAGTACTTC | CASRRAWRETQYF
TRBJ1-4 | many | 13 | . | TRBV7-9 | TGTGCCAGCAGCCGAGGCGTGCTTGAAAAACTGTTTTTT | CASSRGVLEKLFF
TRBJ2-5 | medium-sized | 13 | . | TRBV12-3/TRBV12-4 | TGTGCCAGCAGTATCAGGGGTGGGGAGACCCAGTACTTC | CASSIRGGETQYF
TRBJ1-1 | many | 15 | TRBD1 | TRBV20-1 | TGCAGTGCTGACAGGACAGGGACTATGAACACTGAAGCTTTCTTT | CSADRTGTMNTEAFF
TRBJ2-7 | many | 13 | . | TRBV7-9 | TGTGCCAGCAGCTTAGTCGAGAGCTACGAGCAGTACTTC | CASSLVESYEQYF
TRBJ1-3 | many | 8 | . | TRBV7-9 | TGTGCCAGCAGCCGCGGGGTTTTT | CASSRGVF
TRBJ2-1 | many | 14 | . | TRBV12-3/TRBV12-4 | TGTGCCAGCAGCCTGGACTACCGGTACAATGAGCAGTTCTTC | CASSLDYRYNEQFF
TRBJ2-3 | many | 13 | . | TRBV27 | TGTCACCCCGGTACCGAGAGCACAGATACGCAGTATTTT | CHPGTESTDTQYF
TRBJ2-5 | many | 14 | . | TRBV10-3 | TGTGCCATCAGTGAACGGCGGACTCAAGAGACCCAGTACTTC | CAISERRTQETQYF
TRBJ1-2 | many | 16 | TRBD1 | TRBV6-5 | TGTGCCAGCAGTTACACAAGAAAAAGGACAGGGGAGGGCTACACCTTC | CASSYTRKRTGEGYTF
TRBJ2-7 | many | 12 | . | TRBV30 | TGTGCCTGGAGCTACCCAGGCTACGAGCAGTACTTC | CAWSYPGYEQYF
TRBJ1-4 | many | 13 | . | TRBV20-1 | TGCAGTGCTAGCCAGGCGATTAATGAAAAACTGTTTTTT | CSASQAINEKLFF
TRBJ1-5 | . | 15 | TRBD1 | TRBV7-9 | TGTGCCAGCAGCTTAGACGGGACAGCGAATCAGCCCCAGCATTTT | CASSLDGTANQPQHF
TRBJ2-1 | many | 15 | . | TRBV3-1 | TGTGCCAGCAGCCAAGATAGAGGGGGGGGGGTTTCGCGGTTCTTC | CASSQDRGGGVSRFF
TRBJ1-5 | many | 17 | . | TRBV20-1 | TGCAGTGCTCACCGACCGGGTCAGGTCCTTAGCAATCAGCCCCAGCATTTT | CSAHRPGQVLSNQPQHF
TRBJ2-5 | many | 15 | TRBD2 | TRBV29-1 | TGCAGCGTTTACAGGACTAGCGGCGTTAGGGAGACCCAGTACTTC | CSVYRTSGVRETQYF
TRBJ2-7 | many | 15 | TRBD2 | TRBV6-4 | TGTGCCAGCAGTGATCTTAGCGGGAGTGAATACGAGCAGTACTTC | CASSDLSGSEYEQYF
TRBJ1-6 | many | 15 | . | TRBV20-1 | TGCAGTGCTAGAGGCATGGGGGTGAGAGACTCACCCCTCCACTTT | CSARGMGVRDSPLHF
TRBJ1-5 | medium-sized | 14 | . | TRBV7-9 | TGTGCCAGCAGCCCCGGGAATAGCAATCAGCCCCAGCATTTT | CASSPGNSNQPQHF
TRBJ1-2 | many | 11 | . | TRBV7-8 | TGTGCCAGCAGCTCCGTCGGTGGCTACACCTTC | CASSSVGGYTF
TRBJ2-3 | many | 14 | TRBD2 | TRBV28 | TGTGCCAGCACCGGACTAGCGGGAGCAGATACGCAGTATTTT | CASTGLAGADTQYF